This T cell receptor (beta chain) was profiled in a study of control samples from healthy donors and cancer patients. Produced via immunoSEQ multiplex PCR; TCRdb's table is partial and in-frame only. Altogether 88,000 or so clones are present, around 94% being singletons, with the ten largest covering 4.8%. CDR1 and CDR2 from the germline V gene are LGHNA and YSLEER. The CDR3 has 15 amino acids. Trimming took off 0 bases at V and 4 bases at J, with 10 bases between the two ends. V gene TRBV4-3 combines with J gene TRBJ1-5, with D unresolved. Specimen: blood. The clonotype originates from a woman in her late teens or twenties in good health. Here the CDR3 reads CASSQEVAGNQPQHF. DNA of the CDR3: TGCGCCAGCAGCCAAGAGGTCGCGGGGAATCAGCCCCAGCATTTT.